One and the same sample provided the 20 T cell receptor beta chains below, sequenced in a study of CD8 T cells in Susac syndrome. RNA in amounts of about 0.5 to 1 ug was reverse transcribed with random hexamers. TCRdb ran MiXCR on the immunoSEQ multiplex PCR reads and lists one entry per CDR3 protein. The sample has more than 95,000 distinct CDR3 sequences; over 85% are singletons. Sequencing input: CD8+ T cells from PBMCs. These receptor sequences come from a human donor with multiple sclerosis.

This sequence joins TRBV7-9 and TRBJ1-6, with 7 bases aligning to TRBD1. Per germline, CDR1 SEHNR and CDR2 FQNEAQ (reference sequence). The V and J ends lost 3 bases and 14 bases, in that order; junction bases with no gene match: 10. The CDR3 loop spans 14 amino acids. The CDR3 bases are TGTGCCAGCAGCTTTCCCCGACAGGGAGGAACCCTCCACTTT. Its protein is CASSFPRQGGTLHF. Drawing the rest from reference TRBV7-9 and TRBJ1-6, the complete variable domain is DTGVSQNPRHKITKRGQNVTFRCDPISEHNRLYWYRQTLGQGPEFLTYFQNEAQLEKSRLLSDRFSAERPKGSFSTLEIQRTEQGDSAMYLCASSFPRQGGTLHFGNGTRLTVT.

The chain links TRBV19 to TRBJ2-1, with D possibly called TRBD1 or TRBD2 (5 bases each). V dropped 3 bases and J dropped 0 bases, with 12 bases sitting between them. Per germline, CDR1 LNHDA and CDR2 SQIVND (reference sequence). The CDR3 runs to 16 residues. The CDR3 DNA sequence: TGTGCCAGTAGTATGGGACGGGATAGCTCCTACAATGAGCAGTTCTTC. This sequence encodes CASSMGRDSSYNEQFF.

This chain uses TRBV9 with TRBJ1-1, with TRBD1 identical over 7 bases. The CDR3 is made up of 16 amino acids. V trimming: 2 bases; J trimming: 0 bases; junction bases outside the gene matches: 7. CDR1 and CDR2 (germline): SGDLS, YYNGEE. As DNA, the CDR3 is TGTGCCAGCAGCGTCGGTGGGACAGATATGAACACTGAAGCTTTCTTT. Its protein product is CASSVGGTDMNTEAFF.

The genes are TRBV24-1 and TRBJ2-1, with 14 bases aligning to TRBD2. This CDR3 contains 18 residues. Germline CDR1 is KGHDR and CDR2 is SFDVKD. Germline trimming cut 4 bases from V and 9 bases from J; bases unmatched to any gene: 13. The CDR3 DNA follows: TGTGCCACCAGTGAGGGGGGGACTAGCGGGAGTCATATGGGTGAGCAGTTCTTC. It specifies CATSEGGTSGSHMGEQFF.

The gene calls are TRBV6-2 or TRBV6-3 and TRBJ2-7, with 8 bases identical to TRBD2. The V segment lost 4 bases and the J segment 6 bases; nucleotides outside the gene matches: 14. The germline V gene encodes CDR1 MNHEY and CDR2 SVGEGT. This CDR3 is built from 16 residues. CDR3: CASSSGDSGDPFEQYF. As DNA, the CDR3 is TGTGCCAGCAGTTCCGGGGATAGCGGGGACCCCTTCGAGCAGTACTTC.

Only one count was recorded for this clonotype. The genes are TRBV25-1 and TRBJ1-1; a possible D gene is TRBD1 (6 bases). This CDR3 is 17 amino acids long. Trimming cost V 2 bases and J 1 base, with 17 bases left between them. Germline V CDR1 and CDR2: MGHDK, SYGVNS. The CDR3 region has the DNA TGTGCCAGCAGTGAAGGTGTCGGCAGGGGCCAGAACACTGAAGCTTTCTTT. This translates into CASSEGVGRGQNTEAFF.

The J gene is TRBJ2-2, the V gene TRBV29-1, with TRBD2 matching over 9 bases. Looked up from germline, CDR1 is SQVTM and CDR2 is ANQGSEA. Trimming took 3 bases from V and 6 from J; bases not matched to a gene: 8. This CDR3 spans 15 amino acids. The CDR3 loop is CSVDLTGLAPGELFF. Written as DNA, the CDR3 is TGCAGCGTTGACCTAACGGGACTAGCTCCCGGGGAGCTGTTTTTT.

The V and J genes are TRBV4-1 and TRBJ1-2; D is unresolved. Trimming took off 1 base at V and 8 bases at J, with 14 bases between the two ends. CDR1 is MGHRA, CDR2 YSYEKL, per germline. This CDR3 has 14 residues. For the CDR3, the DNA is TGCGCCAGCAGCCAAGGACTGGTTGGAGGGGGCTACACCTTC. Its translation: CASSQGLVGGGYTF.

The V call is TRBV6-5, the J call TRBJ2-1; 12 positions agree with TRBD2. The CDR3 runs 15 residues. In germline, CDR1 is MNHEY, CDR2 SVGAGI. Trimming at V came to 8 bases and at J to 4 bases, leaving 6 bases not matched to a gene. In DNA, the CDR3 is TGTGCCAGCTCCTCTAGCGGGAGGGGGTACAATGAGCAGTTCTTC. Residues: CASSSSGRGYNEQFF.

CDR3 loop: CASSLGGPLGYTF. CDR3 DNA: TGTGCCAGCAGTTTAGGCGGACCCCTTGGCTACACCTTC. The rearrangement links TRBV12-3 or TRBV12-4 to TRBJ1-2, with D unclear. V dropped 1 base and J dropped 7 bases, with 10 bases sitting between them. This CDR3 contains 13 residues.

This chain joins TRBV27 and TRBJ1-5, with D possibly TRBD1 on 6 matching bases. V shed 8 bases and J shed 11 bases, with 19 bases lying between them. The germline CDR1 and CDR2 sequences are MNHEY and SMNVEV (reference sequence). The CDR3 length is 13 residues. Here the CDR3 DNA reads TGTGCCAGCGCGGGTAGTCAGGGGACGGCCCAGCATTTT. As protein: CASAGSQGTAQHF.

V usage is TRBV7-9 and J usage is TRBJ2-1; 7 bases map to TRBD1. The CDR3 runs 11 residues. Per germline, CDR1 SEHNR and CDR2 FQNEAQ (reference sequence). The V and J ends lost 8 bases and 9 bases, in that order; junction bases with no gene match: 4. The CDR3 DNA reads as TGTGCCAGCGTGACAGGGACTGAGCAGTTCTTC. Translation: CASVTGTEQFF.

This clonotype was recorded a few times. The chain has TRBV7-2 and TRBJ2-5; 11 positions match TRBD2. Looked up from germline, CDR1 is SGHTA and CDR2 is FQGNSA. The CDR3 loop spans 16 amino acids. The V segment lost 0 bases and the J segment 5 bases; nucleotides outside the gene matches: 5. CDR3 DNA: TGTGCCAGCAGCTTAGCGCTCAGACTAGCGGGGGAGACCCAGTACTTC. Its translation is CASSLALRLAGETQYF.

The genes are TRBV6-5 and TRBJ2-3; a weak D match, TRBD2 (5 bases). Germline lookup yields CDR1 MNHEY and CDR2 SVGAGI. This CDR3 has 12 residues. V lost 3 bases and J lost 10, with 11 bases in between. CDR3 nucleotide sequence: TGTGCCAGCAGTTATGTCGGCGGGTCGCAGTATTTT. Its protein is CASSYVGGSQYF.

This chain uses TRBV7-9 with TRBJ2-7; D is ambiguous. The V gene's germline CDR1 is SEHNR and CDR2 FQNEAQ (reference sequence). Trimming stripped 5 bases from V and 0 bases from J, with 5 bases between. The CDR3 has 12 amino acids. This CDR3 reads CASSPSSYEQYV. The CDR3 DNA is TGTGCCAGCAGCCCTAGCTCCTACGAGCAGTACGTC.

This chain connects TRBV2 to TRBJ2-7, with D unclear. Germline V gene data show CDR1 as SNHLY and CDR2 as FYNNEI. The CDR3 consists of 15 residues. V was trimmed by 6 bases and J by 0 bases, leaving 15 bases between them. The CDR3 spells CASRGIRENSYEQYV. The CDR3 nucleotides read TGTGCCAGCAGGGGTATACGAGAAAACTCCTACGAGCAGTACGTC.

The chain uses TRBV12-3 or TRBV12-4 and TRBJ2-1; D tentatively reads TRBD1 or TRBD2 (5 bases each). The CDR3 contains 14 residues. V dropped 4 bases and J dropped 5 bases, with 12 bases sitting between them. The CDR3 protein is CASSSAGTHNEQFF. The CDR3 DNA reads as TGTGCCAGCAGTTCTGCCGGGACCCACAATGAGCAGTTCTTC.

The genes are TRBV29-1 and TRBJ1-1; no firm D call. CDR1 and CDR2 (germline): SQVTM, ANQGSEA. The CDR3 spans 12 residues. V was shortened by 1 base and J by 1 base, with 4 bases between the two germline ends. The CDR3 bases are TGCAGCGTTGAAGGGGCGAACACTGAAGCTTTCTTT. Translation: CSVEGANTEAFF.

The rearrangement links TRBV27 to TRBJ1-1, with 12 bases that match TRBD1. The CDR3 contains 17 residues. In germline, CDR1 is MNHEY, CDR2 SMNVEV (reference sequence). The V gene end was trimmed by 5 bases and the J gene end by 5 bases; junction bases not matched to a gene: 12. The CDR3 nucleotides read TGTGCCAGCAGTCGTCCGGGACAGGGGGCCCGGGGGACTGAAGCTTTCTTT. Protein: CASSRPGQGARGTEAFF.

The rearrangement links TRBV9 to TRBJ2-3, with 12 positions matching TRBD1. From germline, CDR1 is SGDLS and CDR2 YYNGEE. V was clipped by 2 bases and J by 5 bases; unmatched bases: 6. The CDR3 sequence is 16 residues long. The CDR3 is CASSVWDRGLVDTQYF. CDR3 in DNA: TGTGCCAGCAGCGTGTGGGACAGGGGGCTTGTAGATACGCAGTATTTT.